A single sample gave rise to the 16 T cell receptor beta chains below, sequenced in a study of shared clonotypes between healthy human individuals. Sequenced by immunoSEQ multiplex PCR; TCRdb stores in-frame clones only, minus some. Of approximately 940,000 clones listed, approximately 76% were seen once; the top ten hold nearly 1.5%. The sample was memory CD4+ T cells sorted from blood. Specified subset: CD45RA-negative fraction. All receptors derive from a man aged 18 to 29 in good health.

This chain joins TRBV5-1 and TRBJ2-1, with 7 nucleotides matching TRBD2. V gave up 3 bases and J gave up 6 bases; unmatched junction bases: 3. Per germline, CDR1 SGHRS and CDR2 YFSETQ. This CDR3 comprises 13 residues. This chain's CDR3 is CASSSTSANEQFF. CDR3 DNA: TGCGCCAGCAGCTCCACTAGCGCCAATGAGCAGTTCTTC.

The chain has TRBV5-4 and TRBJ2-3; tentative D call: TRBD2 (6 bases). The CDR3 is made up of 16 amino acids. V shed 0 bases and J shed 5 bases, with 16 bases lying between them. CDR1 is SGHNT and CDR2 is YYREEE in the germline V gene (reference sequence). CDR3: CASSLEASASGDTQYF. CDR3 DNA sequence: TGTGCCAGCAGCTTGGAGGCTAGCGCCTCAGGAGATACGCAGTATTTT.

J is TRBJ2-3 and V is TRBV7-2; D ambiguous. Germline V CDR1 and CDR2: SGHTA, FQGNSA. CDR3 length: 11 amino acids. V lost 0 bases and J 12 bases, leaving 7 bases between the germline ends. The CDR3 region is CASSLAYSQYF. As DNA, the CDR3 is TGTGCCAGCAGCTTAGCCTACTCTCAGTATTTT.

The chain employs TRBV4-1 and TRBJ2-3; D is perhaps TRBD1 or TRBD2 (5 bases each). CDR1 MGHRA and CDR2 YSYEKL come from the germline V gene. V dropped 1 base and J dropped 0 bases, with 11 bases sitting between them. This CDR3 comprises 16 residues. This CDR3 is CASSQVRGSSTDTQYF. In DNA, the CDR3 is TGCGCCAGCAGCCAAGTTCGGGGCTCAAGCACAGATACGCAGTATTTT.

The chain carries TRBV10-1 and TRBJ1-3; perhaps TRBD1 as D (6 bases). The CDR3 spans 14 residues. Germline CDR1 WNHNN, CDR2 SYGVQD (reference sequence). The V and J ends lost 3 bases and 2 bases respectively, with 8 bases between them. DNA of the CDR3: TGCGCCAGCAGTGACGAGGGGGCTGGAAACACCATATATTTT. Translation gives CASSDEGAGNTIYF.

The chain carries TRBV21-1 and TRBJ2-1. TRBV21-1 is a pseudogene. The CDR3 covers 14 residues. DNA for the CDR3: TGTGCCAGTCTGACCATTCCCTCCTACAATGAGCAGTTCTTC. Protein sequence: CASLTIPSYNEQFF.

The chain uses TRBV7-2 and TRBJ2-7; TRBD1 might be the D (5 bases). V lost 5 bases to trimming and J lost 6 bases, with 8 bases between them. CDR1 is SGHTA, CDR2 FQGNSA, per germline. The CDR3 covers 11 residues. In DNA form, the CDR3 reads TGTGCCAGCAGCAGGGGTGGCGAGCAGTACTTC. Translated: CASSRGGEQYF.

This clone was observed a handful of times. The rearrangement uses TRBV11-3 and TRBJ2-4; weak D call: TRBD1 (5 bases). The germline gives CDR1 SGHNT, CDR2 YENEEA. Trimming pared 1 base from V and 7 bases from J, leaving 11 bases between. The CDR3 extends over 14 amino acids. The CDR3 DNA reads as TGTGCCAGCAGCTTAGTCCATCAGGGTAACATTCAGTACTTC. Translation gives CASSLVHQGNIQYF.

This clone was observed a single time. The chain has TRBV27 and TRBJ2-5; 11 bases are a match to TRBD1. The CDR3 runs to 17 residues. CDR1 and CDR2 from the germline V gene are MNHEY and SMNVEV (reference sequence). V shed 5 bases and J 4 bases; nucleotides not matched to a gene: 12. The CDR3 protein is CASSGAQPGTGGETQYF. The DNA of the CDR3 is TGTGCCAGCAGTGGGGCGCAACCCGGGACAGGGGGAGAGACCCAGTACTTC.

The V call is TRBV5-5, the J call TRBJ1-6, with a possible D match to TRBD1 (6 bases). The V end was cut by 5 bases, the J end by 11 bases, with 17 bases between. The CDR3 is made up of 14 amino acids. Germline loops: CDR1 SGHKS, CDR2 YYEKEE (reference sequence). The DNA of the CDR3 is TGTGCCAGCAGTAACGCCGGGAGGGGGACACCCCTCCACTTT. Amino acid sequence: CASSNAGRGTPLHF.

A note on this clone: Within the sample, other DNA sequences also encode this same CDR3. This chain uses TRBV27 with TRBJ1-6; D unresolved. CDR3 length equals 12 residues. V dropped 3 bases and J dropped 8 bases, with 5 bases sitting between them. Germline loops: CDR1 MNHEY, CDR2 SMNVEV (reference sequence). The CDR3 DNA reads TGTGCCAGCAGTTTTCCAGATTCACCCCTCCACTTT. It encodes CASSFPDSPLHF.

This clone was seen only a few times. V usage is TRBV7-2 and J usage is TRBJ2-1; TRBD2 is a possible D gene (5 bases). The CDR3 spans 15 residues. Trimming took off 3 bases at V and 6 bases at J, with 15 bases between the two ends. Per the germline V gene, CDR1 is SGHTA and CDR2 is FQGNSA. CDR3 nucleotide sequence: TGTGCCAGCAGCTTTAGGACGGGAACCCTCAATGAGCAGTTCTTC. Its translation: CASSFRTGTLNEQFF.

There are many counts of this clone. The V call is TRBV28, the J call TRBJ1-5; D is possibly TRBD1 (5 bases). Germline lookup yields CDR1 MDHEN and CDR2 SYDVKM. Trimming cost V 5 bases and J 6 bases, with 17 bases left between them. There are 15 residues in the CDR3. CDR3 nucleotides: TGTGCCAGCAGTCCCCCCCTGGGGGGGTTTCAGCCCCAGCATTTT. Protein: CASSPPLGGFQPQHF.

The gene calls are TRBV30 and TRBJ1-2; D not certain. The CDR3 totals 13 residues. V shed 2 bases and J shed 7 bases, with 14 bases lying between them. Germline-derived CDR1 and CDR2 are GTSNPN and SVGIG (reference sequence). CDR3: CAWSLSRVGGYTF. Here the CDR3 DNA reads TGTGCCTGGAGTCTCAGCCGGGTGGGTGGCTACACCTTC. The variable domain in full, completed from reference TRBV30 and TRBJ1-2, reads SQTIHQWPATLVQPVGSPLSLECTVEGTSNPNLYWYRQAAGRGLQLLFYSVGIGQISSEVPQNLSASRPQDRQFILSSKKLLLSDSGFYLCAWSLSRVGGYTFGSGTRLTVV.

The chain's CDR3 is CASSPGPDTEAFF. The CDR3 DNA reads as TGTGCCAGCAGCCCCGGACCGGACACTGAAGCTTTCTTT. The chain carries TRBV9 and TRBJ1-1; unclear D gene. The CDR3 length is 13 residues. The germline V and J ends were trimmed by 4 bases and 3 bases, with 10 bases remaining between them. Germline CDR1 SGDLS, CDR2 YYNGEE.

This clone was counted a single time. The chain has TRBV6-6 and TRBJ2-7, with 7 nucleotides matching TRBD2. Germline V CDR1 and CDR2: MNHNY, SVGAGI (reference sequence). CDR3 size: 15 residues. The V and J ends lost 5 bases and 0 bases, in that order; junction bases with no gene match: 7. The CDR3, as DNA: TGTGCCAGCAGTGCACTAGCGTCGAGCTCCTACGAGCAGTACTTC. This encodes CASSALASSSYEQYF.